This T cell receptor beta chain was profiled in a study of T cell responses to AZD1222 COVID-19 vaccine. CDR1 and CDR2 from the germline V gene are MNHNS and SASEGT. Germline trimming cut 6 bases from V and 3 bases from J; bases unmatched to any gene: 3. The CDR3 spans 13 residues. Libraries were prepared by immunoSEQ multiplex PCR; TCRdb keeps only in-frame clonotypes and omits some of them. This table holds 80,000 to 100,000 clones, about 89% found once. The rearrangement joins TRBV6-1 to TRBJ2-5, with TRBD2 identical over 8 bases. The sample consisted of peripheral blood, taken 28 days after the second AZD1222 dose. This TCR derives from an adult who received the AZD1222 COVID-19 vaccine. For the CDR3, the DNA is TGTGCCAGCAGGGATAGCGGGGAAGAGACCCAGTACTTC. Amino acid sequence: CASRDSGEETQYF.